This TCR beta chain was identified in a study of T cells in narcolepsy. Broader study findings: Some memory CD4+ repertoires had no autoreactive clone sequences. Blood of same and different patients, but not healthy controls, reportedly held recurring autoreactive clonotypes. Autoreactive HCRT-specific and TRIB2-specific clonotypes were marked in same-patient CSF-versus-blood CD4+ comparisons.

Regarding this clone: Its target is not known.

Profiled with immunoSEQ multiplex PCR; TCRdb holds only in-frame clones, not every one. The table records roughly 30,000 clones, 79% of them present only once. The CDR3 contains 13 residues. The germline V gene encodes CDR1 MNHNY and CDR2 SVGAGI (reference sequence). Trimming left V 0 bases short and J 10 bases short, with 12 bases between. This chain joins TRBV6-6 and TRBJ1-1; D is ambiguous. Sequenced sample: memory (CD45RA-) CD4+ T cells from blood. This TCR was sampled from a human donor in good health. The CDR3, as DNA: TGTGCCAGCAGTTACTCGGGTATAGAGGCAGCTTTCTTT. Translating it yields CASSYSGIEAAFF.